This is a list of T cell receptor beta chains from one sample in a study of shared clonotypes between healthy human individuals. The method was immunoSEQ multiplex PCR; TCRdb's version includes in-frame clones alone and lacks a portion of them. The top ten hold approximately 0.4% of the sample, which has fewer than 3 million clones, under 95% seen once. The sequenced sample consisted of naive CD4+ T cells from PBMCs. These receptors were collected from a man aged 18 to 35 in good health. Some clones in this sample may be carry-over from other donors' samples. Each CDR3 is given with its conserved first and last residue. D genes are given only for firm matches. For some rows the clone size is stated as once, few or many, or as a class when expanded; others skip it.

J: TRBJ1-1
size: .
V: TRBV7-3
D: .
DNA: TGTGCCAGCAGCTTAACAGGGGACACTGAAGCTTTCTTT
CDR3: CASSLTGDTEAFF

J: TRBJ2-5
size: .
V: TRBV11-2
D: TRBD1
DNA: TGTGCCAGCAGGGCTATACAGGGGGTCGCGGAGACCCAGTACTTC
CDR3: CASRAIQGVAETQYF

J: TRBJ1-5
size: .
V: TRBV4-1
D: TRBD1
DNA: TGCGCCAGCAGCCAAGGTTTTTCACAGGGGGTTTGGCATTTT
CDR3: CASSQGFSQGVWHF

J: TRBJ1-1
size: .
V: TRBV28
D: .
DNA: TGTGCCAGCAAGGCGGGGGGTAACACTGAAGCTTTCTTT
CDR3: CASKAGGNTEAFF

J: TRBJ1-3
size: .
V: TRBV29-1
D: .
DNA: TGCAGCGTTGAAGATCTGGGGGCTGGAAACACCATATATTTT
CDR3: CSVEDLGAGNTIYF

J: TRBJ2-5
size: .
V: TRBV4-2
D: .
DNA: TGTGCCAGCAGCCAAGGGGTGGGGGGAAAAGAGACCCAGTACTTC
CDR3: CASSQGVGGKETQYF

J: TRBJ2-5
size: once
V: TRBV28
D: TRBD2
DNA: TGTGCCAGCAGCATTGGGACTAGCGGGAGAGAGACCCAGTACTTC
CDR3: CASSIGTSGRETQYF

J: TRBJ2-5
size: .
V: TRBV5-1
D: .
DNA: TGCGCCAGCAGCCCCCAAGCCCAAGTCGTGGAGACCCAGTACTTC
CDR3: CASSPQAQVVETQYF

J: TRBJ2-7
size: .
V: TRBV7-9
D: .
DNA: TGTGCCAGCAGCCCAGTCCCCGGTTCGCTTCCCTACGAGCAGTACTTC
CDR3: CASSPVPGSLPYEQYF

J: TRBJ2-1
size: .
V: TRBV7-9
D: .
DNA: TGTGCCAGCACCGGGGCCCGGTACAATGAGCAGTTCTTC
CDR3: CASTGARYNEQFF

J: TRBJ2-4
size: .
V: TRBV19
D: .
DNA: TGTGCCAGTAGTATTAGGCCGGGTCAAGCGGGCATTCAGTACTTC
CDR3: CASSIRPGQAGIQYF

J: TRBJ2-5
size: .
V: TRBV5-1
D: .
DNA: TGCGCCAGCAGCTCGGCGCAGGGCCTAGGTCCGGGAGAGACCCAGTACTTC
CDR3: CASSSAQGLGPGETQYF

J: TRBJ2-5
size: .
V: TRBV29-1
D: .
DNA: TGCAGCCGCCCAACGGGAGCGTGCCGGTTGGAGACCCAGTACTTC
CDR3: CSRPTGACRLETQYF

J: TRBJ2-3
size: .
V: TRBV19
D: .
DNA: TGTGCCAGTAGGTGGGGGGCGACACAGGGTACGCAGTATTTT
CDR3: CASRWGATQGTQYF

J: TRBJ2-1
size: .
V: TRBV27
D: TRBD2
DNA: TGTGCCAGCAGTCTCCTAGCGGGCTCTTCGGGGGGTGAGCAGTTCTTC
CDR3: CASSLLAGSSGGEQFF

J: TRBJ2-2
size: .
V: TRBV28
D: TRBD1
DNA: TGTGCCAGCAGACCGCAGGGGACAGGACGCACCGGGGAGCTGTTTTTT
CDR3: CASRPQGTGRTGELFF

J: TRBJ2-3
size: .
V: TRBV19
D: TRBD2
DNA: TGTGCCAGTAGTAGACTCGGGACTAGCGGGAACACAGATACGCAGTATTTT
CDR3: CASSRLGTSGNTDTQYF

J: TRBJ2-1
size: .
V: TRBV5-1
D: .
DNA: TGCGCCAGCAGCTCAGGGAATGAGCAGTTCTTC
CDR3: CASSSGNEQFF

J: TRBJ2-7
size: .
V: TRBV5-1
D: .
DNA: TGCGCCAGCAGCTTGAGGGAGCCAGAGGACGAGCAGTACTTC
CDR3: CASSLREPEDEQYF

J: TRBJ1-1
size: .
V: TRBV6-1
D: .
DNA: TGTGCCAGCAGTAACGCTCTGAACACTGAAGCTTTCTTT
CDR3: CASSNALNTEAFF

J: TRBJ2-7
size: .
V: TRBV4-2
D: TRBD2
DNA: TGTGCCAGCAGCCAAGGGGGACTAGCGGGAATCTACGAGCAGTACTTC
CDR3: CASSQGGLAGIYEQYF

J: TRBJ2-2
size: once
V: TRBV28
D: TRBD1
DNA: TGTGCCAGCAGATCGGACAGGGTCGGCCCCGGGGAGCTGTTTTTT
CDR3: CASRSDRVGPGELFF

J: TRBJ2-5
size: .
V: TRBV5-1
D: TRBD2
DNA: TGCGCCAGCAGTCCGGGACTAGCGGGAGGGCCCTCGCAAGAGACCCAGTACTTC
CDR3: CASSPGLAGGPSQETQYF

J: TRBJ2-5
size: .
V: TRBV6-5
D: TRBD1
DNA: TGTGCCAGCTCCGGGACAGGGGGACGGCGAGAGACCCAGTACTTC
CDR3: CASSGTGGRRETQYF

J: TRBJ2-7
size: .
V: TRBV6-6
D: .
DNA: TGTGCCAGCAGTTCCGCGTCCTACGAGCAGTACTTC
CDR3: CASSSASYEQYF

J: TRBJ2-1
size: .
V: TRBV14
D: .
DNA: TGTGCCAGCAGCCCGGATGAGGGGTTACGAGGGCAGGGCGGCTCTCTCTCCTACAATGAGCAGTTCTTC
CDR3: CASSPDEGLRGQGGSLSYNEQFF

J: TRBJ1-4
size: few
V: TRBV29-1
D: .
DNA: TGCAGCGCATCCAGCGGAAGTGAAAAACTGTTTTTT
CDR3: CSASSGSEKLFF

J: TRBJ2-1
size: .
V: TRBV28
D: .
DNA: TGTGCCAGCAGTTCTCCCCGGAAGGGGAATGAGCAGTTCTTC
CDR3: CASSSPRKGNEQFF

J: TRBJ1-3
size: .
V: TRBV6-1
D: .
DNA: TGTGCCAGCAGTGAGCCGGGTACGTCTGGAAACACCATATATTTT
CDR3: CASSEPGTSGNTIYF

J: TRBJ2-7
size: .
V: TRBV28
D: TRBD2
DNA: TGTGCCAGCAGTCGAGCCGGGACTAAGAGCTACGAGCAGTACTTC
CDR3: CASSRAGTKSYEQYF

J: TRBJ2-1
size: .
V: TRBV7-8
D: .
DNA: TGTGCCAGCAGCTTCCCCTCACCGGGCGGTGAGCAGTTCTTC
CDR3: CASSFPSPGGEQFF

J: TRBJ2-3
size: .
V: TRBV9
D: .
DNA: TGTGCCAGCAGCACCAACCAGATAGGTACGCAGTATTTT
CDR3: CASSTNQIGTQYF

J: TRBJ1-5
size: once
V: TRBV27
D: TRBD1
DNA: TGTGCCAGCAGGAGGGGCCAGGGGGTGCGTCAGCCCCAGCATTTT
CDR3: CASRRGQGVRQPQHF

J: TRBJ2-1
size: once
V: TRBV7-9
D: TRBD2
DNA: TGTGCCAGCAGCTTAGGGACTAGCGGGAGGGGTTTCTACAATGAGCAGTTCTTC
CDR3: CASSLGTSGRGFYNEQFF

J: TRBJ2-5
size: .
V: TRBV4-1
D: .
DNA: TGCGCCAGCAGCCAAGGGGATAGGGATACGGAGACCCAGTACTTC
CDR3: CASSQGDRDTETQYF

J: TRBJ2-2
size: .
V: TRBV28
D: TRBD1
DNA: TGTGCCAGCAGCGCAGGGGGTGCGAACACCGGGGAGCTGTTTTTT
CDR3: CASSAGGANTGELFF

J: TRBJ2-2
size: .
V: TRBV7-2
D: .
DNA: TGTGCCAGCAGCTTAGCGCGTGGTGACGCGGGGGAGCTGTTTTTT
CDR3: CASSLARGDAGELFF

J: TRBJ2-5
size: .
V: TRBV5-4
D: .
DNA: TGTGCCAGCAGTGTAGAGCCGGATCAAGAGACCCAGTACTTC
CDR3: CASSVEPDQETQYF

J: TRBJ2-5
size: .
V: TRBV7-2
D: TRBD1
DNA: TGTGCCAGCAGTCGGACAGGGGTAAAGACCCAGTACTTC
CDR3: CASSRTGVKTQYF

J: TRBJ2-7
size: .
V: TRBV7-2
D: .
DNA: TGTGCCAGCAGTAGGGGTCCCGGGGCGTACGAGCAGTACTTC
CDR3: CASSRGPGAYEQYF

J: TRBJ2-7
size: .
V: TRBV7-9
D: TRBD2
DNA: TGTGCCAGCAGCTTAGCCCCGACTAGCGGGACGGGGGACGAGCAGTACTTC
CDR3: CASSLAPTSGTGDEQYF

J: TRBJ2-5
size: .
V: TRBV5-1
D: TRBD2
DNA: TGCGCCAGCAGCTTGGCCGGGAGGGCCGAGGAGACCCAGTACTTC
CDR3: CASSLAGRAEETQYF

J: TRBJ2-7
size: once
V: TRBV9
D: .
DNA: TGTGCCAGCAGCGACGACAGCAGCTCCTACGAGCAGTACTTC
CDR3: CASSDDSSSYEQYF

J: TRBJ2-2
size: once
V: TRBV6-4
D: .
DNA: TGTGCCAGCAGCCCGAACACCGGGGAGCTGTTTTTT
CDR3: CASSPNTGELFF

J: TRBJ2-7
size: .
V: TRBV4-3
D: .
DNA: TGCGCCAGCAGCCAGGGGGCCCGATACGAGCAGTACTTC
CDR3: CASSQGARYEQYF